One sample yielded the 10 T cell receptor beta chains listed below, sequenced in a study of blood T cell repertoires in COVID-19. Produced via immunoSEQ multiplex PCR; TCRdb's table is partial and in-frame only. The sample has approximately 210,000 clones; roughly 77% are singletons. The sample taken for sequencing was PBMCs or T cells enriched from blood (not recorded which). Every receptor here comes from a woman aged 50 to 60 with acute COVID-19.

This chain joins TRBV13 and TRBJ1-1; 12 bases agree with TRBD1. The CDR3 runs 14 residues. After removal of 4 bases from V and 6 bases from J, the junction contained 3 bases not matched to a gene. The germline V gene encodes CDR1 PRHDT and CDR2 FYEKMQ (reference sequence). The CDR3 reads CASSSGTGGPEAFF. The DNA of the CDR3 is TGTGCCAGCAGCTCCGGGACAGGGGGCCCTGAAGCTTTCTTT.

V and J are TRBV6-5 and TRBJ2-7; 8 bases line up with TRBD1. The length of the CDR3 is 13 residues. Germline V gives CDR1 MNHEY, CDR2 SVGAGI. With V trimmed by 6 bases and J by 5 bases, 6 bases remained unmatched. The CDR3 DNA is TGTGCCAGCAGATCGTTACAGGGGGACGAGCAGTACGTC. It codes for CASRSLQGDEQYV.

This chain joins TRBV13 and TRBJ2-2, with D possibly TRBD2 on 6 matching bases. Per the germline V gene, CDR1 is PRHDT and CDR2 is FYEKMQ (reference sequence). The CDR3 is made up of 13 amino acids. With 3 bases removed from V and 6 bases from J, the gap between germline ends came to 8 bases. CDR3 sequence: CASSLEGAGELFF. As DNA, the CDR3 is TGTGCCAGCAGCTTGGAGGGCGCCGGGGAGCTGTTTTTT.

The chain couples TRBV10-3 to TRBJ2-7; perhaps TRBD1 as D (5 bases). The CDR3 has 14 amino acids. V was cut by 0 bases and J by 2 bases, with 8 bases left in between. The V gene's germline CDR1 is ENHRY and CDR2 SYGVKD. The CDR3 nucleotides are TGTGCCATCAGTGAGTCTGACAGTCCCTACGAGCAGTACGTC. Its translation is CAISESDSPYEQYV.

This clone has more than one count but fewer than ten. V gene TRBV7-2 combines with J gene TRBJ2-1; 12 nucleotides agree with TRBD2. Germline V gene data show CDR1 as SGHTA and CDR2 as FQGNSA. The CDR3 has 17 residues. V was pared by 1 base and J by 6 bases, with 7 bases of the junction left unmatched. This CDR3 is CASSLEMLAGGRNEQFF. The CDR3 nucleotides are TGTGCCAGCAGCTTAGAGATGCTAGCGGGGGGGCGCAATGAGCAGTTCTTC.

The rearrangement joins TRBV6-5 to TRBJ1-3; D gene uncertain. V was cut by 8 bases and J by 8 bases, with 16 bases left in between. The length of the CDR3 is 13 residues. Germline V CDR1 and CDR2: MNHEY, SVGAGI. The CDR3 DNA reads as TGTGCCAGCGGAACCCCCGGGATACACACCATATATTTT. Encoded protein: CASGTPGIHTIYF.

In its sample, this clone was seen a few times. The chain combines TRBV28 with TRBJ1-6; D perhaps matches TRBD1 (5 bases). Germline loops: CDR1 MDHEN, CDR2 SYDVKM. CDR3 size: 12 residues. The V end was cut by 3 bases, the J end by 13 bases, with 10 bases between. The CDR3 protein is CASSLEGRPLHF. Written as DNA, the CDR3 is TGTGCCAGCAGTTTGGAGGGGAGGCCCCTCCACTTT.

The chain employs TRBV5-6 and TRBJ1-2, with 8 bases lining up with TRBD1. The ends lost 7 bases at V and 4 bases at J; junction bases unmatched: 3. There are 12 residues in the CDR3. From germline, CDR1 is SGHDT and CDR2 YYEEEE. For the CDR3, the DNA is TGTGCCAGCGCCGGACAGGGCTATGGCTACACCTTC. Translating it yields CASAGQGYGYTF.

This CDR3 reads CASSAAGTGIPGELFF. In DNA form, the CDR3 reads TGTGCCAGTAGTGCGGCCGGGACAGGAATCCCCGGGGAGCTGTTTTTT. The rearrangement uses TRBV19 and TRBJ2-2; 8 nucleotides line up with TRBD1. The CDR3 extends over 16 amino acids. Per the germline V gene, CDR1 is LNHDA and CDR2 is SQIVND (reference sequence). With V trimmed by 5 bases and J by 6 bases, 11 bases remained unmatched.

The V call is TRBV19, the J call TRBJ1-5, with 10 bases lining up with TRBD1. V was clipped by 9 bases and J by 6 bases; unmatched bases: 8. The V gene's germline CDR1 is LNHDA and CDR2 SQIVND (reference sequence). The CDR3 totals 14 residues. The CDR3 coding sequence is TGTGCCAGCAAGGGACAGGGGAAGGGTCAGCCCCAGCATTTT. This codes for CASKGQGKGQPQHF.